This T cell receptor beta chain came from a study of breast tumors, draining lymph nodes, adjacent tissues. Study-wide results and caveats: Data fit most tumor T cells coming from lymph node, expanding in tumor. Tumors had less TCR diversity than lymph nodes, more than nontumor tissue. Luminal-like breast cancer showed significantly greater tumor-nontumor repertoire similarity than basal-like breast cancer did. The lymph node origin of tumor T cells was framed as consistent with a hypothesis, not demonstrated.

The lymph nodes were axillary draining lymph nodes from breast cancer patients. V lost 0 bases and J 0 bases, leaving 12 bases between the germline ends. This CDR3 region has 17 residues. CDR1 is LGHDT, CDR2 YNNKEL, per germline (reference sequence). TCRdb called the multiplex PCR reads again in MiXCR, with one record for every CDR3 protein. The table has 100,000 or so distinct CDR3 sequences, 20% to 25% seen once. With respect to this clonotype: Its specificity is not known.

V and J are TRBV3-1 and TRBJ1-3; D gene uncertain. The sample consisted of axillary lymph node tissue. The clonotype originates from a female donor with breast cancer. Some clones in this sample may be carry-over from other donors' samples. Here the CDR3 reads CASSQDRGIFSGNTIYF. As DNA, the CDR3 is TGTGCCAGCAGCCAAGACCGAGGGATATTCTCTGGAAACACCATATATTTT.